This section outlines one T cell receptor (beta chain) sequence together with its context. The study assigned cohorts using participant-reported clinical history. The sample is drawn from a study of blood T cell repertoires in COVID-19. For the study at large: Samples taken during acute and convalescent COVID-19 were collected in the United States, Italy and Spain. PBMCs, B-cell-depleted T cells, or T cells were the source of the cDNA or gDNA that made up the material.

The V gene lost 5 bases and the J gene lost 4 bases, with 6 bases spanning the gap. CDR1 and CDR2 (germline): SGHVS, FQNEAQ. This CDR3 is built from 11 residues. Source study methods: The authors estimated nucleated cell counts from reference gene primer amplification. The table came from immunoSEQ multiplex PCR; TCRdb's copy has only in-frame clones and leaves some out. D and trimming come from the DNA, and the V and J calls and clone size come from that table. The table lists 140,000 or so clones, about four fifths of them singletons. The chain is built from TRBV7-8 and TRBJ2-7; D is unresolved. Sequenced input: PBMCs or T cells enriched from blood (not recorded which). The clonotype originates from a man between 45 and 60 years old who had recovered from COVID-19. The CDR3 sequence: CASSPQYEQYF. The CDR3 nucleotides are TGTGCCAGCAGCCCTCAGTACGAGCAGTACTTC.